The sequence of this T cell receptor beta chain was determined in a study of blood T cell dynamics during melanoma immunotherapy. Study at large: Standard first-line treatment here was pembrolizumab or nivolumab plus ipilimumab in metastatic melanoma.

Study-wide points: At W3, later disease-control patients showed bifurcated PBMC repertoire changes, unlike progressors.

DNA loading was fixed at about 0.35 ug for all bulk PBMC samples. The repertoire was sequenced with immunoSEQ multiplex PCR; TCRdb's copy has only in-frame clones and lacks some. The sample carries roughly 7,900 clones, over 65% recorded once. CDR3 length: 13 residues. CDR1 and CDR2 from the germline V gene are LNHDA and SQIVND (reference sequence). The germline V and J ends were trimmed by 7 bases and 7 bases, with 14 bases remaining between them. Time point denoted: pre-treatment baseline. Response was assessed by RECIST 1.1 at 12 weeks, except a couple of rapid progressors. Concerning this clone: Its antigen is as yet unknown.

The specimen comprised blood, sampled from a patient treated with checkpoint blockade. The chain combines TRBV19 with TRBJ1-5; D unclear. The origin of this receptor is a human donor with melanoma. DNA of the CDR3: TGTGCCAGTACCCAGCGGGCCGGGCAGCCCCAGCATTTT. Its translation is CASTQRAGQPQHF.